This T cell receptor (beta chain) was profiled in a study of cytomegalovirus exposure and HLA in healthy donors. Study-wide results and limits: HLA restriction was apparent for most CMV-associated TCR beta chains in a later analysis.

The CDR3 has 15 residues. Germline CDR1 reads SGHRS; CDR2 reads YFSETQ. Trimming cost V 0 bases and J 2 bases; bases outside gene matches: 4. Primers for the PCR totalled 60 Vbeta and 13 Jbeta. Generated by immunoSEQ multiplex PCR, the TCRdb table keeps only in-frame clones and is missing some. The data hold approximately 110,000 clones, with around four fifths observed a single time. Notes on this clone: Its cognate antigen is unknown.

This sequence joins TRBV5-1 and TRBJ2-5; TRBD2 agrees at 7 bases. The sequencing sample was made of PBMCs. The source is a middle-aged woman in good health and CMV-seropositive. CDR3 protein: CASSLVLAVQETQYF. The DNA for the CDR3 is TGCGCCAGCAGCTTGGTGCTAGCGGTTCAAGAGACCCAGTACTTC.